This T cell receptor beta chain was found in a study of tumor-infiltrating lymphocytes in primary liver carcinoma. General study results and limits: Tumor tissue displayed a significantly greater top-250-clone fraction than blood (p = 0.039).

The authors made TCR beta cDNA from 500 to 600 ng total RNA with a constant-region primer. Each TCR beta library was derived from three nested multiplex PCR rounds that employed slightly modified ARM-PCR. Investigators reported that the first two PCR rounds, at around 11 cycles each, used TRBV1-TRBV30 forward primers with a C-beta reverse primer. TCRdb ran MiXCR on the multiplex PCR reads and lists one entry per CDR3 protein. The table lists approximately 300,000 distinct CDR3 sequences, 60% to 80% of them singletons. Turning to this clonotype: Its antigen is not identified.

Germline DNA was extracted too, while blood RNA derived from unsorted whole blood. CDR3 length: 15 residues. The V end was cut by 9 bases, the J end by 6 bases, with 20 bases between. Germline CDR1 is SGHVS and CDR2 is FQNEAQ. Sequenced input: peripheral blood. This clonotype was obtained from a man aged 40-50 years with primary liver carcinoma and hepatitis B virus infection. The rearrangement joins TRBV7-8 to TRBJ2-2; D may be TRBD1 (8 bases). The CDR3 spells CARSRTGGDPGELFF. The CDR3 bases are TGTGCCAGGAGCCGTACAGGGGGGGATCCCGGGGAGCTGTTTTTT.